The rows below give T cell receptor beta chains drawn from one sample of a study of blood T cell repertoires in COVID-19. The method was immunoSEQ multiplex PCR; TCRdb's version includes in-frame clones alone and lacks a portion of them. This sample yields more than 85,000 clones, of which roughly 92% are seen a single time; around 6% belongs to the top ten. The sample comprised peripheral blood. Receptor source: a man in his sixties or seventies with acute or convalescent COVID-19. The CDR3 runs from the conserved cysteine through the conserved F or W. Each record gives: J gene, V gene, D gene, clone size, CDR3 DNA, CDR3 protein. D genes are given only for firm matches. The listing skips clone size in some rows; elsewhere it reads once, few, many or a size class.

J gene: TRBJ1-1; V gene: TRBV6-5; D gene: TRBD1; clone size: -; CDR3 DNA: TGTGCCAGCAGTTACCTGGGACAGGGGGCCTCTGAAGCTTTCTTT; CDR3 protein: CASSYLGQGASEAFF
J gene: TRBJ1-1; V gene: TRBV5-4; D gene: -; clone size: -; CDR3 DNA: TGTGCCAGCAGCTTGGGGGGCATAGCTTTCTTT; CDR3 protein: CASSLGGIAFF
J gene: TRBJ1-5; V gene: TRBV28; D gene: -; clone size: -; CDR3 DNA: TGTGCCAGCAGTTGGAGGCTTGGCAATCAGCCCCAGCATTTT; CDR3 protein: CASSWRLGNQPQHF
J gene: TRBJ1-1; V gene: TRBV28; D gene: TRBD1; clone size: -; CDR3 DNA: TGTGCCAGCAGTCTAACGGGACAGGGGAGGAACACTGAAGCTTTCTTT; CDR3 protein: CASSLTGQGRNTEAFF
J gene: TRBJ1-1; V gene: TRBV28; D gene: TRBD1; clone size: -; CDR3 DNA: TGTGCCAGCAACAGACAGGGGAACACTGAAGCTTTCTTT; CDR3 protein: CASNRQGNTEAFF
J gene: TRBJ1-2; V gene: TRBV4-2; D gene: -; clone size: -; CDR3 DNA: TGTGCCAGCAGCGGCGAAACGGGGATCCCTAACTATGGCTACACCTTC; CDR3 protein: CASSGETGIPNYGYTF
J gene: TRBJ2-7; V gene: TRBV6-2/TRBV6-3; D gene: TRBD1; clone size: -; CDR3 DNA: TGTGCCAGCAGTTCTTTTGGACAGGGGGCCTACGAGCAGTACTTC; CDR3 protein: CASSSFGQGAYEQYF
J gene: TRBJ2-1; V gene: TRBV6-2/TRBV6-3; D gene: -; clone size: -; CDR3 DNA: TGTGCCAGCAGTTCAGGGTGGACCTACAATGAGCAGTTCTTC; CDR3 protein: CASSSGWTYNEQFF
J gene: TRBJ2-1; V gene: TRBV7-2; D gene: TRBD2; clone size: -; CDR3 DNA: TGTGCCAGCAGCTTATCGGGACTAGCAGTTTACAATGAGCAGTTCTTC; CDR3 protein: CASSLSGLAVYNEQFF
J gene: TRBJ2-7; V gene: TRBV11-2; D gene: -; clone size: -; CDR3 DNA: TGTGCCAGCAGCTTAGGAACAGAGTCCTACGAGCAGTACTTC; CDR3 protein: CASSLGTESYEQYF
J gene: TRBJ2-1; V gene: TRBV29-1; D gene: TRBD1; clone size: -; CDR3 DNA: TGCAGCGTGACCGGGACAGGGCCCTACAATGAGCAGTTCTTC; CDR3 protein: CSVTGTGPYNEQFF
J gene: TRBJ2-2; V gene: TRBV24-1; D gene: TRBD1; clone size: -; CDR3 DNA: TGTGCCACCAGTGATTTTAACAGGGGGTCAACCGGGGAGCTGTTTTTT; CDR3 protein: CATSDFNRGSTGELFF
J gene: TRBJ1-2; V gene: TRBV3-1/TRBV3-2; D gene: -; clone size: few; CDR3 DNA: TGTGCCAGCAGCCAAGATGGGGGGAGGAACGGCTACACCTTC; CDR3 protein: CASSQDGGRNGYTF
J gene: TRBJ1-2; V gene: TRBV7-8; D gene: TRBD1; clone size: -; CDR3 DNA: TGTGCCAGCAGCTCATCCGGGACAGGGGCATATGGCTACACCTTC; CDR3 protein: CASSSSGTGAYGYTF
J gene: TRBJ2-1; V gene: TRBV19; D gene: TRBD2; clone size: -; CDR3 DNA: TGTGCCAGTCCTGAACTGGGTATAGCGGGATGGGATGAGCAGTTCTTC; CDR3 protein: CASPELGIAGWDEQFF
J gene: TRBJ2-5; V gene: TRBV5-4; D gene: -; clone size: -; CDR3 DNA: TGTGCCAGCAGCCCCGCCAGGGAGGGGGGGAAAGAGACCCAGTACTTC; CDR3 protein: CASSPAREGGKETQYF
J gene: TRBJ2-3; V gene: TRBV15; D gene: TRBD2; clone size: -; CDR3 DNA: TGTGCCACCAGCGGGACTAGCGGCCTAGTAGGCACAGATACGCAGTATTTT; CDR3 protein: CATSGTSGLVGTDTQYF
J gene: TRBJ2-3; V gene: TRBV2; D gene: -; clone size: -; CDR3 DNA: TGTGCCAGCAGTGCCCTCGGGGAGGATACGCAGTATTTT; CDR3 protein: CASSALGEDTQYF
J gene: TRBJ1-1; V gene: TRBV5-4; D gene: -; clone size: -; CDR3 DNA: TGTGCCAGCAGCAGGGAGGGTGAAGCTTTCTTT; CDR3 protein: CASSREGEAFF
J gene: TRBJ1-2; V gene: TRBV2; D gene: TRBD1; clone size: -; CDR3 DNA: TGTGCCAGCAGTGAGGTATTGCGACAGGGACCTTATGGCTACACCTTC; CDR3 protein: CASSEVLRQGPYGYTF
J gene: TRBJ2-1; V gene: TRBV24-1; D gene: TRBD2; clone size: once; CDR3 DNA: TGTGCCACCAGTGATTTGACTAGCGGCCCCTACAATGAGCAGTTCTTC; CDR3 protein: CATSDLTSGPYNEQFF
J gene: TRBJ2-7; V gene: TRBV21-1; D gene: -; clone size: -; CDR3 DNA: TGTGCCAGCAGCAAGCCGGGACAGGGGTTGACGGGGCAGTACTTC; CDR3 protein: CASSKPGQGLTGQYF
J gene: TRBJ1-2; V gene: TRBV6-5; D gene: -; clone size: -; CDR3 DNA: TGTGCCAGCAGTCCCGGACAGAACTATGGCTACACCTTC; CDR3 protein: CASSPGQNYGYTF
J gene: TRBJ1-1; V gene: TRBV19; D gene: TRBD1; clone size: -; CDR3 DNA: TGTGCCAGTAGTCCGACAGGGATGAACACTGAAGCTTTCTTT; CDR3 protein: CASSPTGMNTEAFF
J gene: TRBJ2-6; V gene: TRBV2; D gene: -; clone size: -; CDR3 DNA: TGTGCCAGCAGTGACTTACTTGCAACTGGGGCCAACGTCCTGACTTTC; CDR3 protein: CASSDLLATGANVLTF
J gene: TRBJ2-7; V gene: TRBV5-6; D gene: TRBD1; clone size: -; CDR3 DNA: TGTGCCAGCAGCTTTGGACAGGGGGCCAACGAGCAGTACTTC; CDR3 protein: CASSFGQGANEQYF
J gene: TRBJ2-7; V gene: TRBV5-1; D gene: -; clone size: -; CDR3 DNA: TGCGCCAGCAGCTTGCCTGCCTACGAGCAGTACTTC; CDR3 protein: CASSLPAYEQYF
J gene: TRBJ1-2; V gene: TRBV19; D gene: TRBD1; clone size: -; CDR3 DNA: TGTGCCAGTACTGTAACCTTGACAGGGAACTATGGCTACACCTTC; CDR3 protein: CASTVTLTGNYGYTF
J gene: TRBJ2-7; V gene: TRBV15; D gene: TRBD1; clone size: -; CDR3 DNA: TGTGCCACCAGCAGAGGGGACAGTTCCTACGAGCAGTACTTC; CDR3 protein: CATSRGDSSYEQYF
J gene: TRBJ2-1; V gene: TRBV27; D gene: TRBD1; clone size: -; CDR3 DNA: TGTGCCAGCAGTTTATCACGGGACAGGGTTCTAAGTAGACCATACAATGAGCAGTTCTTC; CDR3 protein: CASSLSRDRVLSRPYNEQFF
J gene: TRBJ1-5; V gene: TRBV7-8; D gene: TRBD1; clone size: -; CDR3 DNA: TGTGCCAGCAGCTTACGGGACAGGGGCAATCAGCCCCAGCATTTT; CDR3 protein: CASSLRDRGNQPQHF
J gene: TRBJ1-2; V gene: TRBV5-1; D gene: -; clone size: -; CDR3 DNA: TGCGCCAGCAGCTTGGTAGAAGGGGGTGGCTACACCTTC; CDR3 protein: CASSLVEGGGYTF
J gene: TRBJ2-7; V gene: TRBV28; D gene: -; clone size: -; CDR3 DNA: TGTGCCAGCACCCTTGGGGGCGCTAGCTCCTACGAGCAGTACTTC; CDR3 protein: CASTLGGASSYEQYF
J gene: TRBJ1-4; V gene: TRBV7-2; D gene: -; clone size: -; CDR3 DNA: TGTGCCAGCAGCTTAGTGGCAGGTGAAAAACTGTTTTTT; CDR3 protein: CASSLVAGEKLFF
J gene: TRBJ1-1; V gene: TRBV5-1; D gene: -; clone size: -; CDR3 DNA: TGCGCCAGCAGCTTGTTTAGAGGTGGAACTGAAGCTTTCTTT; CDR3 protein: CASSLFRGGTEAFF
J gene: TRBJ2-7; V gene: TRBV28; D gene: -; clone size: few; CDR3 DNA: TGTGCCAGCAGTGCATTAACGGGATACAACGAGCAGTACTTC; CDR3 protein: CASSALTGYNEQYF
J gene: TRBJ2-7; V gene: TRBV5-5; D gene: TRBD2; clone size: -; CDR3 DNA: TGTGCCAGCAGCCAAACCGGGACTAGCGGTTCCCTACCCTCCTACGAGCAGTACTTC; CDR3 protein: CASSQTGTSGSLPSYEQYF
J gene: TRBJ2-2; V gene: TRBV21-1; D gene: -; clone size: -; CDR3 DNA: TGTGCCAGCAGCAACGTGAACACCGGGGAGCTGTTTTTT; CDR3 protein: CASSNVNTGELFF
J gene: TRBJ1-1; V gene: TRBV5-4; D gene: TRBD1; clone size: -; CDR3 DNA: TGTGCCAGCAGCTCAAAACAGGGGCGAGGGACTGAAGCTTTCTTT; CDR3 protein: CASSSKQGRGTEAFF
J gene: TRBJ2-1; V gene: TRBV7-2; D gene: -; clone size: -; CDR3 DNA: TGTGCCAGCAGCCAACGACAGTCTAGCTCCTACAATGAGCAGTTCTTC; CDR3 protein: CASSQRQSSSYNEQFF
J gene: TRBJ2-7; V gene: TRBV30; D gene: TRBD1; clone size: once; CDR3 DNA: TGTGCCTGGAATAAAGGGGCCAGACAGGGGCCTCGCTCCTACGAGCAGTACTTC; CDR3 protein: CAWNKGARQGPRSYEQYF
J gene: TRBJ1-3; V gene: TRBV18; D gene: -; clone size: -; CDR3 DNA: TGTGCCAGCTCACCTAACTCAGGGGCCGGAAACACCATATATTTT; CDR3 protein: CASSPNSGAGNTIYF
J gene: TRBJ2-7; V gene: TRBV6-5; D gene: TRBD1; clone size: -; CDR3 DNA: TGTGCCAGCAGTTACTCAGAAGGGACAGGGACCTACGAGCAGTACTTC; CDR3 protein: CASSYSEGTGTYEQYF
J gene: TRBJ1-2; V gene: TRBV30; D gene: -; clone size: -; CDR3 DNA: TGTGCCTGGAGTGTAACGGGACTTGGATGGGATGGCTACACCTTC; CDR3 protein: CAWSVTGLGWDGYTF
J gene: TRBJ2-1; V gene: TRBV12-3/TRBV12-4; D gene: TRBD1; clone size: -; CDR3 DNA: TGTGCCAGCAACCGGGACAGAGGAAATGAGCAGTTCTTC; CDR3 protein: CASNRDRGNEQFF
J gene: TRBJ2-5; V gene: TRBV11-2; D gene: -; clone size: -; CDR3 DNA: TGTGCCAGCACCAAAAGGCCTAGCGACGAAGAGACCCAGTACTTC; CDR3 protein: CASTKRPSDEETQYF
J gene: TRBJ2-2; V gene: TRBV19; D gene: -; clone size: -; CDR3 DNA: TGTGCCAGTTTGCGCGGAGCGAACACCGGGGAGCTGTTTTTT; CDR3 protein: CASLRGANTGELFF
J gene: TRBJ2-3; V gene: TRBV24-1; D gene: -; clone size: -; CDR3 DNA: TGTGCCACTGGGGGAGGTGAGACAGATACGCAGTATTTT; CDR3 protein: CATGGGETDTQYF
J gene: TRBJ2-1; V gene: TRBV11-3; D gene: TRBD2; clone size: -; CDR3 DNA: TGTGCCAGCAGCCCCCTGGGGACTAGCGGGAATAATGAGCAGTTCTTC; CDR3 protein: CASSPLGTSGNNEQFF
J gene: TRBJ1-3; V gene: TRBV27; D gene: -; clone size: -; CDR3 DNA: TGTGCCAGCAGCCGATTACAGGACTCTGGAAACACCATATATTTT; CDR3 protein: CASSRLQDSGNTIYF
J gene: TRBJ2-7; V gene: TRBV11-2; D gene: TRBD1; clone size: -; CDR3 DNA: TGTGCCAGCACCCGGACAGGGTTGTCCTACGAGCAGTACTTC; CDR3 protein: CASTRTGLSYEQYF